This T cell receptor beta chain was captured in a study of T-cell memory formation after mild COVID-19. There are 13 residues in the CDR3. Trimming cost V 5 bases and J 8 bases, with 12 bases left between them. Germline CDR1 KGHDR, CDR2 SFDVKD. One entry per CDR3 protein, called by TCRdb with MiXCR from the 5' RACE reads. The data contain 250,000 to 300,000 distinct CDR3 sequences, more than 15% of them singletons. This TCR was sampled from a man between 18 and 29 years old who had mild COVID-19 (a few samples of this study predate the infection). Cell type and time point are not known. The V gene is TRBV24-1, the J gene TRBJ2-1, with D uncertain. The sequencing sample was made of PBMCs or a T cell subset sorted from them (not recorded which). This CDR3 reads CATSGPLSDEQFF. DNA for the CDR3: TGTGCCACCAGTGGCCCTCTTTCGGATGAGCAGTTCTTC.